This TCR beta chain appears in the sequencing data of a study of T cells after yellow fever vaccination. From the 5' RACE reads, TCRdb called clonotypes with MiXCR, one entry per CDR3 protein. This sample carries some 340,000 distinct CDR3 sequences, about 10% of them seen once, and the ten largest clones take 3.3%. A few counts support this clonotype. V dropped 5 bases and J dropped 4 bases, with 9 bases sitting between them. There are 13 residues in the CDR3. Per the germline V gene, CDR1 is MNHEY and CDR2 is SMNVEV (reference sequence). The sequence was obtained from a man aged 18 to 29 who received the YFV17D yellow fever vaccine. Here the sequenced sample was CD4+ T cells sorted from PBMCs, taken 45 days after the yellow fever booster vaccination. The V gene is TRBV27, the J gene TRBJ2-4; no clear D. The CDR3 region is CASSPPEKNIQYF. CDR3 nucleotide sequence: TGTGCCAGCAGTCCCCCGGAAAAAAACATTCAGTACTTC.